The 7 T cell receptor beta chains presented below share a single source sample, sequenced in a study of T cell responses to AZD1222 COVID-19 vaccine. Libraries were prepared by immunoSEQ multiplex PCR; TCRdb keeps only in-frame clonotypes and omits some of them. The repertoire has tens of thousands of clones, approximately 88% of them found once; the top ten carry under 2.5%. The material was peripheral blood, obtained on day 0 of AZD1222 vaccination. The origin of the receptors is an adult in good health.

This clone was detected a few times. CDR3 coding DNA: TGTGCCAGCAGTTTATATTACTTGGGTAGCGGGGCCGCGGGAACCGGGGAGCTGTTTTTT. This translates into CASSLYYLGSGAAGTGELFF. The V gene is TRBV27, the J gene TRBJ2-2; TRBD2 matches 8 bases. CDR3 size: 20 residues. Germline V gene sequence: CDR1 MNHEY, CDR2 SMNVEV (reference sequence). J lost 5 bases, V lost 1 base, and 18 bases had no gene match.

This clone was counted once. This sequence joins TRBV12-5 and TRBJ1-1, with D unclear. V was cut by 0 bases and J by 1 base, with 12 bases left in between. This CDR3 region has 16 residues. Germline assignment: CDR1 LGHNT and CDR2 FRNRAP. CDR3 loop: CASGLVVRQTNTEAFF. CDR3 nucleotides: TGTGCTAGTGGTTTGGTTGTCCGGCAGACGAACACTGAAGCTTTCTTT.

This chain uses TRBV5-6 with TRBJ1-2; TRBD1 aligns across 9 bases. The CDR3 is 15 residues long. V shed 1 base, J shed 7 bases, and the junction held 8 bases outside the gene matches. CDR1 and CDR2 from the germline V gene are SGHDT and YYEEEE. The chain's CDR3 is CASSLRDREPAGYTF. CDR3 nucleotide sequence: TGTGCCAGCAGCTTGCGGGACAGGGAACCTGCTGGCTACACCTTC.

This rearrangement joins TRBV2 to TRBJ1-1; perhaps TRBD1 as D (6 bases). V lost 8 bases, J lost 1 base, and 14 bases lay in between. Germline CDR1 reads SNHLY; CDR2 reads FYNNEI. The CDR3 has 14 residues. The CDR3 sequence: CASATQGKNTEAFF. CDR3 coding DNA: TGTGCCAGCGCCACCCAGGGGAAGAACACTGAAGCTTTCTTT.

For the CDR3, the DNA is TGTGCCATCAGTCGGGGGGGGCAGGCGAGTAGTGAGCAGTTCTTC. Residues: CAISRGGQASSEQFF. The rearrangement joins TRBV10-3 to TRBJ2-1; 8 bases fit TRBD2. V trimming: 5 bases; J trimming: 9 bases; junction bases outside the gene matches: 12. Looked up from germline, CDR1 is ENHRY and CDR2 is SYGVKD. The CDR3 has 15 amino acids.

This clone was found once. The chain couples TRBV19 to TRBJ1-5; the D gene is possibly TRBD1 (6 bases). Germline lookup yields CDR1 LNHDA and CDR2 SQIVND (reference sequence). V was trimmed by 6 bases and J by 3 bases, leaving 18 bases between them. This CDR3 has 16 amino acids. CDR3 loop: CASSPNRRGYNQPQHF. In DNA form, the CDR3 reads TGTGCCAGTAGCCCGAACCGAAGGGGGTACAATCAGCCCCAGCATTTT.

The chain joins TRBV7-8 to TRBJ2-7, with TRBD2 matching over 9 bases. Germline V gene sequence: CDR1 SGHVS, CDR2 FQNEAQ. This CDR3 contains 17 residues. Unmatched junction bases numbered 13, after V lost 3 bases and J lost 4 bases. Here the CDR3 reads CASSFYGGPSGTYEQYF. CDR3 nucleotide sequence: TGTGCCAGCAGCTTTTATGGGGGGCCTAGCGGGACTTACGAGCAGTACTTC.